Listed below are T cell receptor beta chains from one sample, sequenced in a study of OX40 agonist ivuxolimab in advanced cancers. The table came from immunoSEQ multiplex PCR; TCRdb's copy has only in-frame clones and leaves some out. This table has roughly 24,000 clones, more than 80% appearing once. The specimen was CD4+ or CD8+ T cells sorted from blood, collected in a trial of the OX40 agonist ivuxolimab. These receptors came from an adult with an advanced solid tumor such as melanoma, head and neck, liver or kidney cancer. CDR3s include the opening cysteine and the closing phenylalanine or tryptophan. The D gene is left open where the match is weak. Size values are once, few and many counts, or a class for expanded clones, and some rows have none.

v_call: TRBV7-2; j_call: TRBJ2-5; clone_size: few; d_call: TRBD2; cdr3_nt: TGTGCCAGCAGCTTAGGGAGAATAGCGGGGGGGGAGACCCAGTACTTC; cdr3_aa: CASSLGRIAGGETQYF
v_call: TRBV2; j_call: TRBJ1-3; clone_size: .; d_call: .; cdr3_nt: TGTGCCAGCAGTGGGTGGGGGGGCCGCTCTGGAAACACCATATATTTT; cdr3_aa: CASSGWGGRSGNTIYF
v_call: TRBV5-6; j_call: TRBJ1-2; clone_size: .; d_call: .; cdr3_nt: TGTGCCAGCAGCTTGGCGTCTAACTATGGCTACACCTTC; cdr3_aa: CASSLASNYGYTF
v_call: TRBV2; j_call: TRBJ2-7; clone_size: .; d_call: TRBD1; cdr3_nt: TGTGCCAGCGGAAGACCCGGGACAGGGGACCACGAGCAGTACTTC; cdr3_aa: CASGRPGTGDHEQYF
v_call: TRBV6-9; j_call: TRBJ2-7; clone_size: once; d_call: TRBD1; cdr3_nt: TGTGCCAGTACTCGACAGGGGGCGACCTACGAGCAGTACTTC; cdr3_aa: CASTRQGATYEQYF
v_call: TRBV19; j_call: TRBJ2-7; clone_size: .; d_call: TRBD1; cdr3_nt: TGTGCCGCGGGGACAGGGGTCTACGAGCAGTACTTC; cdr3_aa: CAAGTGVYEQYF
v_call: TRBV5-1; j_call: TRBJ2-7; clone_size: .; d_call: TRBD1; cdr3_nt: TGCGCCAGCAGCTTGTCGTTCGGGACAGGGACCTACGAGCAGTACTTC; cdr3_aa: CASSLSFGTGTYEQYF
v_call: TRBV5-8; j_call: TRBJ1-2; clone_size: .; d_call: .; cdr3_nt: TGTGCCAGCAGCTTGGCTATAGCTAACTATGGCTACACCTTC; cdr3_aa: CASSLAIANYGYTF
v_call: TRBV27; j_call: TRBJ2-7; clone_size: once; d_call: TRBD1; cdr3_nt: TGTGCCAGCAGTTATCAGGGGGCGAACGAGCAGTACTTC; cdr3_aa: CASSYQGANEQYF
v_call: TRBV19; j_call: TRBJ2-4; clone_size: .; d_call: TRBD2; cdr3_nt: TGTGCCAGTAGTATAGGGCGGGGTCGGGGGGACATTCAGTACTTC; cdr3_aa: CASSIGRGRGDIQYF
v_call: TRBV15; j_call: TRBJ2-7; clone_size: .; d_call: TRBD1; cdr3_nt: TGTGCCACCATCCCGACAGGGACAGGGGGCTACGAGCAGTACTTC; cdr3_aa: CATIPTGTGGYEQYF
v_call: TRBV11-3; j_call: TRBJ2-1; clone_size: .; d_call: .; cdr3_nt: TGTGCCAGCAGCTTAGGGTCGCACAATGAGCAGTTCTTC; cdr3_aa: CASSLGSHNEQFF
v_call: TRBV10-3; j_call: TRBJ1-3; clone_size: .; d_call: TRBD1; cdr3_nt: TGTGCCATCAGCAGGACAGGGGGCTCTGGAAACACCATATATTTT; cdr3_aa: CAISRTGGSGNTIYF
v_call: TRBV9; j_call: TRBJ1-4; clone_size: .; d_call: .; cdr3_nt: TGTGCCAGCAGCCCTGACAGGGAAAAACTGTTTTTT; cdr3_aa: CASSPDREKLFF
v_call: TRBV2; j_call: TRBJ2-7; clone_size: .; d_call: .; cdr3_nt: TGTGCCAGCCACGTGACTCCAATATACGAGCAGTACTTC; cdr3_aa: CASHVTPIYEQYF
v_call: TRBV7-9; j_call: TRBJ1-1; clone_size: few; d_call: .; cdr3_nt: TGTGCCAGCAGCCCCCTTACTGAAGCTTTCTTT; cdr3_aa: CASSPLTEAFF
v_call: TRBV14; j_call: TRBJ2-1; clone_size: .; d_call: .; cdr3_nt: TGTGCCAGCAGCCAAGATCAGGTCAGGGGAGTCGACGATGAGCAGTTCTTC; cdr3_aa: CASSQDQVRGVDDEQFF
v_call: TRBV7-9; j_call: TRBJ2-3; clone_size: once; d_call: TRBD2; cdr3_nt: TGTGCCAGCAGCTCGTTTTTCGTAGCGGGAGGCTTAACAGATACGCAGTATTTT; cdr3_aa: CASSSFFVAGGLTDTQYF
v_call: TRBV27; j_call: TRBJ1-4; clone_size: .; d_call: .; cdr3_nt: TGTGCCAGCAGTATAACAGGGTATGATGAAAAACTGTTTTTT; cdr3_aa: CASSITGYDEKLFF
v_call: TRBV15; j_call: TRBJ2-3; clone_size: .; d_call: .; cdr3_nt: TGTGCCACCAGCAGGGAGACTAGTTCTAGCACAGATACGCAGTATTTT; cdr3_aa: CATSRETSSSTDTQYF
v_call: TRBV5-1; j_call: TRBJ2-1; clone_size: once; d_call: .; cdr3_nt: TGCGCCAGCAGCTATCAGGGGGGAAATGAGCAGTTCTTC; cdr3_aa: CASSYQGGNEQFF
v_call: TRBV6-5; j_call: TRBJ2-6; clone_size: few; d_call: .; cdr3_nt: TGTGCCAGCAGTTACCGGGGGCTCGGGGCCAACGTCCTGACTTTC; cdr3_aa: CASSYRGLGANVLTF
v_call: TRBV5-1; j_call: TRBJ1-1; clone_size: once; d_call: TRBD1; cdr3_nt: TGCGCCAGCAGCGCAAGACAGGGTCTGAACACTGAAGCTTTCTTT; cdr3_aa: CASSARQGLNTEAFF
v_call: TRBV19; j_call: TRBJ2-1; clone_size: .; d_call: .; cdr3_nt: TGTGCCAGTAGTATCTGGCAGGGCGGCTACAATGAGCAGTTCTTC; cdr3_aa: CASSIWQGGYNEQFF
v_call: TRBV30; j_call: TRBJ2-1; clone_size: .; d_call: .; cdr3_nt: TGTGCCTGGAGCCTTCTAGTCGATGAGCAGTTCTTC; cdr3_aa: CAWSLLVDEQFF
v_call: TRBV7-6; j_call: TRBJ2-6; clone_size: .; d_call: .; cdr3_nt: TGTGCCAGCAGCTTAGCCCCCATATCATACGACGGGGCCAACGTCCTGACTTTC; cdr3_aa: CASSLAPISYDGANVLTF
v_call: TRBV4-2; j_call: TRBJ2-7; clone_size: few; d_call: TRBD1; cdr3_nt: TGTGCCAGCAGCCAAGACCGACAGGGCGTTTTCGTCTACGAGCAGTACTTC; cdr3_aa: CASSQDRQGVFVYEQYF